The sequence of this TCR beta chain was determined in a study of a mutant IDH1 vaccine in newly diagnosed glioma. TCRdb's copy holds only in-frame clones and misses some; the assay was immunoSEQ multiplex PCR. The data show 60,000 to 65,000 clones, with roughly 76% seen just once and about 4.9% held by the top ten. The germline gives CDR1 SQVTM, CDR2 ANQGSEA. V was shortened by 5 bases and J by 3 bases, with 11 bases between the two germline ends. The CDR3 length is 13 residues. This clone was counted between two and nine times. Its antigen is not known. Time point specified: week 35, safety follow-up. Each dose delivered 300 ug of mutant IDH1 20-mer peptide subcutaneously with imiquimod.

The material was PBMCs, obtained from a glioma patient whose treatment included an IDH1 peptide vaccine. This sequence joins TRBV29-1 and TRBJ1-5; the D is unclear. The receptor was isolated from a man in his forties with glioma. CDR3 nucleotides: TGCAGCGTTCGGACTTTAGCCAATCAGCCCCAGCATTTT. As protein: CSVRTLANQPQHF.